This T cell receptor beta chain emerged from a study of regulatory T cells in long-lasting Graves disease. Specified time point: newly diagnosed GD, antithyroid drugs for less than 3 months. The TCR library was prepared using RNA isolated from PBMCs. A remark on this clonotype: A far larger clone is just one base off, so this is likely a read error.

The authors built TCR beta libraries using iRepertoire HTBI primers and Arm-PCR of CDR3 regions. TCRdb recomputed calls from the multiplex PCR reads with MiXCR, one row per CDR3 protein. The sample lists about 440,000 distinct CDR3 sequences, about 16% occurring once. These data were likewise used in another study, on T cells in Graves' hyperthyroidism and ophthalmopathy. From that second work: Primed by the HTBI set, a first-round RT-PCR was run on the TCR CDR3.

Here the sequenced sample was peripheral blood mononuclear cells (PBMCs), taken at new diagnosis, from a patient treated with antithyroid drugs. This TCR came from a woman aged 25 to 39 with Graves disease.

CDR3 DNA sequence: TGTGCCAGCAGCTTAGTGGCAGGGGGTTTTTCGTTGATCGATGAGCAGTACTTC. This codes for CASSLVAGGFSLIDEQYF. The V gene is TRBV11-1, the J gene TRBJ2-7; TRBD1 matches at 7 bases. The CDR3 is 18 amino acids. Germline-derived CDR1 and CDR2 are SGHAT and FQDESV (reference sequence). The J segment lost 7 bases and the V segment lost 1 base, leaving 19 bases of the junction unmatched.